This entry lists 2 T cell receptor beta chains sequenced from one sample in a study of T cells in Graves' hyperthyroidism and ophthalmopathy. Amplified regions were TCR beta CDR3 sequences from RNA transcripts. Carried out on the TCR CDR3, a first-round RT-PCR used the HTBI primer set. TCRdb passed the multiplex PCR reads through MiXCR, listing each CDR3 protein once. In the table there are about 480,000 distinct CDR3 sequences, around a quarter of which are singletons. The sequenced material came from blood. Receptor source: a woman aged 30 to 39 with Graves' ophthalmopathy.

This clonotype was observed at least ten times. This sequence joins TRBV19 and TRBJ1-5; D uncertain. Germline assignment: CDR1 LNHDA and CDR2 SQIVND (reference sequence). The CDR3 runs 14 residues. Trimming shortened V by 10 bases and J by 4 bases, and 17 bases separated the two germline ends. CDR3 DNA: TGTGCCACCGCCTCGAGGCAAGGGAATCAGCCCCAGCATTTT. Protein sequence: CATASRQGNQPQHF. The variable domain in full, completed from reference TRBV19 and TRBJ1-5, reads DGGITQSPKYLFRKEGQNVTLSCEQNLNHDAMYWYRQDPGQGLRLIYYSQIVNDFQKGDIAEGYSVSREKKESFPLTVTSAQKNPTAFYLCATASRQGNQPQHFGDGTRLSIL.

The sample holds many counts of this clonotype. The V gene is TRBV15, the J gene TRBJ2-5, with D tentatively TRBD1 (5 bases). The CDR3 is 15 amino acids. In germline, CDR1 is LNHNV, CDR2 YYDKDF (reference sequence). Trimming took off 3 bases at V and 2 bases at J, with 13 bases between the two ends. The CDR3: CATSSQQEFQETQYF. The CDR3 DNA follows: TGTGCCACCAGCAGTCAACAGGAGTTTCAAGAGACCCAGTACTTC. The variable domain in full, with the rest retrieved from reference TRBV15 and TRBJ2-5, is DAMVIQNPRYQVTQFGKPVTLSCSQTLNHNVMYWYQQKSSQAPKLLFHYYDKDFNNEADTPDNFQSRRPNTSFCFLDIRSPGLGDTAMYLCATSSQQEFQETQYFGPGTRLLVL.